This is a list of T cell receptor beta chains from one sample in a study of T cells in narcolepsy. Method: immunoSEQ multiplex PCR; TCRdb's copy keeps in-frame clones and lacks some. The data hold approximately 30,000 clones, with 80% to 90% observed a single time. Sequencing was done on a sample of CD45RA- memory CD4+ T cells from PBMCs. Receptors originate from a human donor with narcolepsy. Each CDR3 is given with its conserved first and last residue. The D gene is left open where the match is weak. Only part of the rows carry a size: once, few, many, or a class if the clone is expanded.

d_call,clone_size,j_call,v_call,cdr3_nt,cdr3_aa
NA,NA,TRBJ2-3,TRBV29-1,TGCAGCGCCACCATACGGGAGAGCACAGATACGCAGTATTTT,CSATIRESTDTQYF
NA,NA,TRBJ1-2,TRBV28,TGTGCCATCGGGGCGACAGCCACTAACTATGGCTACACCTTC,CAIGATATNYGYTF
TRBD1,NA,TRBJ1-2,TRBV5-4,TGTGCCAGCAGCTTGGTTCAGGGGGCTGCGACCTTATATGGCTACACCTTC,CASSLVQGAATLYGYTF
NA,NA,TRBJ1-4,TRBV7-2,TGTGCCAGCAGCCCGCGGACGGTAACTAATGAAAAACTGTTTTTT,CASSPRTVTNEKLFF
TRBD1,NA,TRBJ2-7,TRBV19,TGTGCCAGTAGTATAAGCGTTTTGGGACAGTACAAGCAGTACTTC,CASSISVLGQYKQYF
TRBD2,NA,TRBJ2-7,TRBV15,TGTGCCACCAGCAGAATAGCGGGGGGATCCTACGAGCAGTACTTC,CATSRIAGGSYEQYF
NA,few,TRBJ1-1,TRBV10-3,TGTGCCGCCGGAAACATGAACTTAAGGACTGAAGCTTTCTTT,CAAGNMNLRTEAFF
TRBD2,NA,TRBJ2-1,TRBV28,TGTGCCAGCAGTTCCCTTAGCGGGAGCTCCTACAATGAGCAGTTCTTC,CASSSLSGSSYNEQFF
NA,NA,TRBJ1-2,TRBV2,TGTGCCAGCAGTGATCGACAGGATGGCTACACCTTC,CASSDRQDGYTF
NA,NA,TRBJ1-2,TRBV29-1,TGCAGCGTTGAGGCAGGGTCCTATGGCTACACCTTC,CSVEAGSYGYTF
NA,NA,TRBJ2-7,TRBV6-5,TGTGCCAGCAGTTTCGAAGCGCGTCCTTCCTACGAGCAGTACTTC,CASSFEARPSYEQYF
NA,few,TRBJ2-2,TRBV7-6,TGTGCCAGCAGCTTAGGCAACACCGGGGAGCTGTTTTTT,CASSLGNTGELFF
NA,NA,TRBJ1-1,TRBV7-8,TGTGCCAGCAGCCTGGTATCCGGGGCACAGAACACTGAAGCTTTCTTT,CASSLVSGAQNTEAFF
NA,NA,TRBJ2-2,TRBV10-2,TGCGCCAGCAGTGAGTCGGGGGCCTGGAACACCGGGGAGCTGTTTTTT,CASSESGAWNTGELFF
NA,NA,TRBJ1-6,TRBV10-3,TGTGCCATCAGATCACAGGGCAACTATAATTCACCCCTCCACTTT,CAIRSQGNYNSPLHF
TRBD1,NA,TRBJ2-7,TRBV7-9,TGTGCCAGCAGGCCCGGGACAGGGAGGGAGCAGTACTTC,CASRPGTGREQYF
NA,NA,TRBJ2-5,TRBV9,TGTGCCAGCAGCGTAGGAGCGGATGAGACCCAGTACTTC,CASSVGADETQYF
NA,NA,TRBJ2-1,TRBV13,TGTGCCAGCACCCTTAAACAGGGCACACATGAGCAGTTCTTC,CASTLKQGTHEQFF
NA,NA,TRBJ2-1,TRBV2,TGTGCCAGCAGTCGGTCTCGGGAGCGGGAGCAGTTCTTC,CASSRSREREQFF
TRBD2,NA,TRBJ2-1,TRBV2,TGTGCCAGCAGTGATCCGGCTAGCGGGGCGGCTGGGCAGTTCTTC,CASSDPASGAAGQFF
NA,NA,TRBJ1-1,TRBV5-1,TGCGCCAGCAGCTTGACAGCCAAGAACACTGAAGCTTTCTTT,CASSLTAKNTEAFF
TRBD2,few,TRBJ2-5,TRBV6-5,TGTGCCAGCAGTTACGGTCGCAGCGGGAGTTTAAAGACCCAGTACTTC,CASSYGRSGSLKTQYF
TRBD1,few,TRBJ2-2,TRBV30,TGTGCCTGGAGGGGAAGACAGGGCACCGGGGAGCTGTTTTTT,CAWRGRQGTGELFF
NA,NA,TRBJ2-7,TRBV6-1,TGTGCCAGCAGTGCGGACAGATCCTACGAGCAGTACTTC,CASSADRSYEQYF
NA,NA,TRBJ2-7,TRBV5-4,TGTGCCAGCAGCTTGGATAGTGTAGAGCAGTACTTC,CASSLDSVEQYF
NA,NA,TRBJ1-2,TRBV14,TGTGCCAGCAGCCGCGGGGGTTATGGCTACACCTTC,CASSRGGYGYTF